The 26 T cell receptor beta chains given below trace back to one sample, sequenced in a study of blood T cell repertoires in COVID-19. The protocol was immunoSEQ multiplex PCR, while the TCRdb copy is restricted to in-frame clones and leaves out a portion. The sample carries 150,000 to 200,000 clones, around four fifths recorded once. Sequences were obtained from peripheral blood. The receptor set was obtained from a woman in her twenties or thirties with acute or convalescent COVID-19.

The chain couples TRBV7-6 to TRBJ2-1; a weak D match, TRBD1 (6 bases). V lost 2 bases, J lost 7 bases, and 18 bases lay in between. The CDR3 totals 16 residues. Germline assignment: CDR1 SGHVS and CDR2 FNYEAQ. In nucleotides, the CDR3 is TGTGCCAGCAGCTTACTTGGGGGCCGGTCGGTAAATGAGCAGTTCTTC. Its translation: CASSLLGGRSVNEQFF.

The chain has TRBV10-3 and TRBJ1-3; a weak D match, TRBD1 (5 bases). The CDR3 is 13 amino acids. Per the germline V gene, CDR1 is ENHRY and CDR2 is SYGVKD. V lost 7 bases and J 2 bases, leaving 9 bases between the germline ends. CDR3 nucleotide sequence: TGTGCCATCAAAGGAGGGGCTGGAAACACCATATATTTT. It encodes CAIKGGAGNTIYF.

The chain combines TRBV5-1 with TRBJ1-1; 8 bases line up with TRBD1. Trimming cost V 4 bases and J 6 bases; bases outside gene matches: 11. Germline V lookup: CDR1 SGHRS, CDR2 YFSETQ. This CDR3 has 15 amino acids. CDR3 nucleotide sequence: TGCGCCAGCAGCCTCCATTCGGGACAGGCTGCTGAAGCTTTCTTT. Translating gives CASSLHSGQAAEAFF.

The CDR3 here is CASSHANNEKLFF. CDR3 coding DNA: TGTGCCAGCAGCCATGCTAATAATGAAAAACTGTTTTTT. This rearrangement joins TRBV7-9 to TRBJ1-4; no clear D gene. The CDR3 runs 13 residues. Germline-derived CDR1 and CDR2 are SEHNR and FQNEAQ (reference sequence). V was pared by 5 bases and J by 4 bases, with 8 bases between. The full variable domain, with the rest looked up from reference TRBV7-9 and TRBJ1-4, is DTGVSQNPRHKITKRGQNVTFRCDPISEHNRLYWYRQTLGQGPEFLTYFQNEAQLEKSRLLSDRFSAERPKGSFSTLEIQRTEQGDSAMYLCASSHANNEKLFFGSGTQLSVL.

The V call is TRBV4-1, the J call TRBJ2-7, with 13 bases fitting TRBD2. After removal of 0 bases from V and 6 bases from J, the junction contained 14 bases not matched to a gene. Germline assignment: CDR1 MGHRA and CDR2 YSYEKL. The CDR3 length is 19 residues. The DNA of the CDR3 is TGCGCCAGCAGCCAAGAGTCGGTAGGACTAGCGGGAGTGTTTCTCGAGCAGTACTTC. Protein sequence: CASSQESVGLAGVFLEQYF.

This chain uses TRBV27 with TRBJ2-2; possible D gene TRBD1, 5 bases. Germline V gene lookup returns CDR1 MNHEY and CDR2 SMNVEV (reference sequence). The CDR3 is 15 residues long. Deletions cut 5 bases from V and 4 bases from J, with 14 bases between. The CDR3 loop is CASSGAYEPTGELFF. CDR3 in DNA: TGTGCCAGCAGTGGGGCCTACGAGCCCACCGGGGAGCTGTTTTTT.

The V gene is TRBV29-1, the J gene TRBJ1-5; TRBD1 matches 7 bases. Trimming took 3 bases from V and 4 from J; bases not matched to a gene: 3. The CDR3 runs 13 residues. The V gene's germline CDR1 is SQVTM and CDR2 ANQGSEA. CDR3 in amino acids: CSVEWDSNQPQHF. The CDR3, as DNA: TGCAGCGTTGAGTGGGACAGTAATCAGCCCCAGCATTTT.

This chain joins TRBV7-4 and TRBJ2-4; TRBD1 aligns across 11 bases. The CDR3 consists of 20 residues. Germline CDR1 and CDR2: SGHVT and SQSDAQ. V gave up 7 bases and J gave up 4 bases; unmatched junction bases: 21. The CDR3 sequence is CASTQRTGGAFKTLKNIQYF. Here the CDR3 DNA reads TGTGCCAGCACCCAGAGGACAGGGGGCGCATTCAAGACCCTAAAAAACATTCAGTACTTC.

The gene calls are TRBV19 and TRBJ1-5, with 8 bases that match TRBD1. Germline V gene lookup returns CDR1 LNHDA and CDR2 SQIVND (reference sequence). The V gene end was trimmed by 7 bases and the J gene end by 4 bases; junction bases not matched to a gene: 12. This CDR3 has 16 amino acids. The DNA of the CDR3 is TGTGCCAGTACCCTTACAACAGGGGGTCGAAATCAGCCCCAGCATTTT. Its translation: CASTLTTGGRNQPQHF. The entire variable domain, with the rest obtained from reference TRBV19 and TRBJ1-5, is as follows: DGGITQSPKYLFRKEGQNVTLSCEQNLNHDAMYWYRQDPGQGLRLIYYSQIVNDFQKGDIAEGYSVSREKKESFPLTVTSAQKNPTAFYLCASTLTTGGRNQPQHFGDGTRLSIL.

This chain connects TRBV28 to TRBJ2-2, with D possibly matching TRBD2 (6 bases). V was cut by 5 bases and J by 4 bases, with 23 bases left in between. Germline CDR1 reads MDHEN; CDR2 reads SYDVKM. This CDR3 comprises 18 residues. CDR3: CASSPDPRDWDRTGELFF. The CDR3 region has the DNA TGTGCCAGCAGTCCCGACCCCCGGGACTGGGATCGCACCGGGGAGCTGTTTTTT.

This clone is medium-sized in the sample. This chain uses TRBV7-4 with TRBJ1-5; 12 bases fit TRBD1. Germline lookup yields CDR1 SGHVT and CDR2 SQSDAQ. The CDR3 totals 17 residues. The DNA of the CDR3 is TGTGCTAGAAGACCGGGACAGGGGGCGCGGAGCAATCAGCCCCAGCATTTT. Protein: CARRPGQGARSNQPQHF.

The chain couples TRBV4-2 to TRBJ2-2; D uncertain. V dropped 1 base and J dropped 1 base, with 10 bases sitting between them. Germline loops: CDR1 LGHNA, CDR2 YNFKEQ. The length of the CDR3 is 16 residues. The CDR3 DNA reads TGTGCCAGCAGCCAAGGGTCGGAGCTGAACACCGGGGAGCTGTTTTTT. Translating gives CASSQGSELNTGELFF.

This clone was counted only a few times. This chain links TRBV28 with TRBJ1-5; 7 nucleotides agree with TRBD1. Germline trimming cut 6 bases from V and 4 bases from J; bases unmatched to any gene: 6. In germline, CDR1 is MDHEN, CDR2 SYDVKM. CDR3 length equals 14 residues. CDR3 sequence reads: CASRMTGWNQPQHF. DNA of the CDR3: TGTGCCAGCAGAATGACAGGGTGGAATCAGCCCCAGCATTTT.

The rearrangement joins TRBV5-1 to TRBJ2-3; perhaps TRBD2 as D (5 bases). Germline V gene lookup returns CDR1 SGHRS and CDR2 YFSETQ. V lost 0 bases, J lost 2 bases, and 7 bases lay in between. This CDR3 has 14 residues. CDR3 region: CASSLEEDTDTQYF. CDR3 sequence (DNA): TGCGCCAGCAGCTTGGAGGAGGACACAGATACGCAGTATTTT.

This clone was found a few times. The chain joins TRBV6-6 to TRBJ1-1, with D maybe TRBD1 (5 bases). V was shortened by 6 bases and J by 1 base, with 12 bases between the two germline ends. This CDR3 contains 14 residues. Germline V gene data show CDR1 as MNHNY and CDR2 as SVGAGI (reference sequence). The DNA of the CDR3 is TGTGCCAGCAGACCCCGAGGACAGAACACTGAAGCTTTCTTT. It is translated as CASRPRGQNTEAFF.

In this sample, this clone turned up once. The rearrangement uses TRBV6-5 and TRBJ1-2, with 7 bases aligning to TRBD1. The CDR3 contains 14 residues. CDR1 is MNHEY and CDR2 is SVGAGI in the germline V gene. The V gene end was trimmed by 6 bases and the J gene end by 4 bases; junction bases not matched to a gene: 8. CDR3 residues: CASRATGAGYGYTF. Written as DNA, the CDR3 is TGTGCCAGCAGAGCTACAGGGGCCGGCTATGGCTACACCTTC.

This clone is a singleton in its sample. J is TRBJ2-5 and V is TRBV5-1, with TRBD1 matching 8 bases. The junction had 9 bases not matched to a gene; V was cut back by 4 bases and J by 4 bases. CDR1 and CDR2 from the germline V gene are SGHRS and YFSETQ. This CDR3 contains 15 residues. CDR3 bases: TGCGCCAGCAGCACCGGACAGGGCGAGGGAGAGACCCAGTACTTC. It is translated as CASSTGQGEGETQYF.

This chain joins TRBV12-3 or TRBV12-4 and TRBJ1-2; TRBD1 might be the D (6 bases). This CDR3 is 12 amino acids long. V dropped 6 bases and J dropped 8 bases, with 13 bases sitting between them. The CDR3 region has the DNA TGTGCCAGCAGCCCGGACAGAACCGGCTACACCTTC. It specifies CASSPDRTGYTF.

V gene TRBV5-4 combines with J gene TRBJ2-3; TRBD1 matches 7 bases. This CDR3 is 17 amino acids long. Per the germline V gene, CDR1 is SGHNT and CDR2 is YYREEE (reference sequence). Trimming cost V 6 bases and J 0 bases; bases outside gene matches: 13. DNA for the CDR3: TGTGCCAGCATCCAGCTCCCCAAACAGGGGAGCACAGATACGCAGTATTTT. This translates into CASIQLPKQGSTDTQYF. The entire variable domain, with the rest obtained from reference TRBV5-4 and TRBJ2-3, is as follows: ETGVTQSPTHLIKTRGQQVTLRCSSQSGHNTVSWYQQALGQGPQFIFQYYREEENGRGNFPPRFSGLQFPNYSSELNVNALELDDSALYLCASIQLPKQGSTDTQYFGPGTRLTVL.

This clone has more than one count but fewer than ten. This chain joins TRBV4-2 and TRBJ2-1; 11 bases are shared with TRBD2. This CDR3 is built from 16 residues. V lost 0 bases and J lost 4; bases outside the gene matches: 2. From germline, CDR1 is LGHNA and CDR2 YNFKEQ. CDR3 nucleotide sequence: TGTGCCAGCAGCCAAGATAGCGGGGGGGTTTACAATGAGCAGTTCTTC. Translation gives CASSQDSGGVYNEQFF.

The CDR3 nucleotides are TGTGCCAGCAGAAGACAGGGTGGCTATGGCTACACCTTC. It yields the protein CASRRQGGYGYTF. The chain joins TRBV6-5 to TRBJ1-2; 7 bases are a match to TRBD1. Germline trimming cut 6 bases from V and 4 bases from J; bases unmatched to any gene: 5. The CDR3 consists of 13 residues. Germline assignment: CDR1 MNHEY and CDR2 SVGAGI.

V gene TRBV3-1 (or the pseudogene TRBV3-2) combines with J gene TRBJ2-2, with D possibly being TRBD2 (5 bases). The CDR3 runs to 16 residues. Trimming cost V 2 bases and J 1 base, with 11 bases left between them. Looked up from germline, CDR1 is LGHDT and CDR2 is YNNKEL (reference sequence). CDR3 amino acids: CASSQNPSGNTGELFF. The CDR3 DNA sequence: TGTGCCAGCAGCCAAAACCCAAGCGGGAACACCGGGGAGCTGTTTTTT.

CDR3: CASSFGSYNEQFF. The CDR3 DNA is TGTGCCAGCAGTTTCGGGTCCTACAATGAGCAGTTCTTC. This chain links TRBV6-2 or TRBV6-3 with TRBJ2-1; D not certain. The CDR3 loop spans 13 amino acids. Germline V gene data show CDR1 as MNHEY and CDR2 as SVGEGT. Between the trimmed V and J ends, which lost 4 bases and 1 base, there was a span of 5 bases.

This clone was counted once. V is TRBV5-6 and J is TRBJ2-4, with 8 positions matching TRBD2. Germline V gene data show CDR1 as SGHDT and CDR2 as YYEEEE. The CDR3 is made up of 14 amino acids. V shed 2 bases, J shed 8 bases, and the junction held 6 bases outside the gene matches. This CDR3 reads CASSFRSGSDIQYF. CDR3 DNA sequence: TGTGCCAGCAGCTTTCGGAGCGGGAGTGACATTCAGTACTTC.

DNA for the CDR3: TGTGCCAGCAGCTCCCGGACTAGCGGGGGCCACAATGAGCAGTTCTTC. This encodes CASSSRTSGGHNEQFF. The gene calls are TRBV9 and TRBJ2-1; TRBD2 aligns across 13 bases. V lost 4 bases and J lost 5; bases outside the gene matches: 6. Germline lookup yields CDR1 SGDLS and CDR2 YYNGEE. This CDR3 contains 16 residues.

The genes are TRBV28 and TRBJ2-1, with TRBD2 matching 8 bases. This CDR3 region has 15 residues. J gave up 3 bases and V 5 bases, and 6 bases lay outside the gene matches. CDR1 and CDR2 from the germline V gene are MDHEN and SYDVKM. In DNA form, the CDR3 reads TGTGCCAGCAGTCTCGGGACTAGGGACTACAATGAGCAGTTCTTC. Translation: CASSLGTRDYNEQFF.